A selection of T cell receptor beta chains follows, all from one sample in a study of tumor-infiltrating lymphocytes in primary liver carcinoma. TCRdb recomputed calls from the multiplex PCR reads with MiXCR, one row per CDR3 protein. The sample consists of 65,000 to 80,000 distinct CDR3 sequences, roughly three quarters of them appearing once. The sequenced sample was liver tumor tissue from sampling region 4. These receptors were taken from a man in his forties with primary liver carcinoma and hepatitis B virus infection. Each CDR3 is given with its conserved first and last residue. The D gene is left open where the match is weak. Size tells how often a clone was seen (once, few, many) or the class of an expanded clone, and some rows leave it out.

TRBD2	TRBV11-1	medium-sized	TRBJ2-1	CASSRLPGGGYNEQFF	TGTGCCAGCAGCCGCCTACCGGGAGGTGGGTACAATGAGCAGTTCTTC
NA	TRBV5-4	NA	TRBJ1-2	CARSHDGPRDGYTF	TGTGCCAGAAGTCACGACGGTCCACGTGATGGCTACACCTTC
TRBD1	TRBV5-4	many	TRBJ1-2	CASSLEGQGNYGYTF	TGTGCCAGCAGCTTGGAGGGACAGGGTAACTATGGCTACACCTTC
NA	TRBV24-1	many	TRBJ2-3	CATGDTPRDTQYF	TGTGCCACCGGTGATACACCCAGGGATACGCAGTATTTT
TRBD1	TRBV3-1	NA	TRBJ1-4	CASSQRDSEKLFF	TGTGCCAGCAGCCAGAGGGACAGCGAAAAACTGTTTTTT
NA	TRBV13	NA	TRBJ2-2	CASSLYREGTGDLLF	TGTGCCAGCAGCTTATACAGGGAGGGCACCGGGGACCTGTTATTT
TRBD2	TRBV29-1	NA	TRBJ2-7	CSVVPERDSYEQYF	TGCAGCGTTGTACCTGAGCGGGACTCCTACGAGCAATACTTC
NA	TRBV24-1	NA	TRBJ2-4	CSTSAVQGAKNIQYF	TGTTCCACCAGTGCCGTTCAGGGAGCCAAAAACATTCAGTACTTC
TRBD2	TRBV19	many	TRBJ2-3	CASSRGLAFSTDTQYF	TGTGCCAGTAGCCGAGGACTAGCCTTTAGCACAGATACGCAGTATTTT
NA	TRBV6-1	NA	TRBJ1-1	CASSAMRGSTEAFF	TGTGCCAGCAGTGCGATGAGGGGGAGCACTGAGGCTTTCTTT
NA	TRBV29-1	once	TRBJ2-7	CSVSESGYEQYF	TGCAGTGTTAGCGAGAGTGGCTACGAGCAGTACTTC
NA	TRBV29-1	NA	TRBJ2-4	CGPNPDSTKAKNIQYF	TGCGGCCCGAACCCCGACAGCACAAAAGCCAAAAACATTCAATACTTC
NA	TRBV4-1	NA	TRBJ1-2	CASSQVTNYDHTF	TGCGCCAGCAGCCAAGTAACTAACTATGACCACACCTTC
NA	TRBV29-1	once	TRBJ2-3	CSVECRDGTDAQYF	TGCAGCGTCGAATGCAGGGATGGCACAGATGCGCAGTATTTT
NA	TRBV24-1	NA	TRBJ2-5	CVTSEAGPLETQYF	TGTGTCACCAGTGAGGCAGGGCCATTAGAGACCCAGTACTTC
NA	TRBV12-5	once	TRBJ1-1	CVSGPGGHEASF	TGTGTTAGTGGTCCTGGTGGACACGAAGCTTCCTTT
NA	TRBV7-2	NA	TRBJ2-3	CASSFGVSTDTQYF	TGTGCCAGCAGCTTCGGGGTCTCCACAGATACGCAGTATTTT
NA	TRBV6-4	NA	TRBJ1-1	CTSSPAGETEAFF	TGTACCAGCAGCCCGGCCGGGGAGACTGAAGCTTTCTTT
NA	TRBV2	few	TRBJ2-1	CASSAISEQFF	TGTGCCAGCAGCGCCATTTCTGAGCAGTTCTTC
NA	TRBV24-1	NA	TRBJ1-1	CATTARALNTEAFF	TGTGCCACCACCGCAAGGGCCTTGAACACTGAAGCTTTCTTT
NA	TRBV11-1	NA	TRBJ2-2	CAISFWDTGELFF	TGTGCCATCAGCTTTTGGGACACCGGGGAGCTTTTTTTT
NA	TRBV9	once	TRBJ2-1	CASSVLTGEDEQFF	TGTGCCAGCAGCGTATTGACAGGTGAGGATGAGCAGTTCTTC
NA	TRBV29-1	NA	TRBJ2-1	CSVGKKQFF	TGCAGTGTTGGAAAGAAGCAGTTCTTC
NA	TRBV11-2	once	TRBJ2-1	CASSPTEGRLARLNEQFF	TGTGCCAGCAGCCCTACAGAAGGGAGATTAGCGAGGCTCAATGAGCAGTTCTTC
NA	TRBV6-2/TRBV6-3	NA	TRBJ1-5	CASSYVLRPQHF	TGCGCCAGCAGTTATGTTTTGCGGCCCCAGCATTTT
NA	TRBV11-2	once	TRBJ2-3	CASSKLSSRTDTQYF	TGTGCCAGCAGCAAACTTTCTTCCCGCACAGATACGCAGTATTTT
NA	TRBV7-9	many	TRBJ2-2	CASSQGGTGELFF	TGTGCCAGCAGCCAAGGGGGGACCGGGGAGCTGTTTTTT
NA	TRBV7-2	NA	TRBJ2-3	CASSLWFGTQYF	TGTGCCAGCAGCTTATGGTTTGGTACGCAGTATTTT
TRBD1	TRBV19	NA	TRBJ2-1	CASSKSKTGSYNKQFF	TGTGCCAGTAGTAAATCTAAGACAGGGTCCTACAATAAGCAGTTCTTC
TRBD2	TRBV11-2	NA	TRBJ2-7	CASNLLGLADVYEQYF	TGTGCCAGCAACCTACTCGGACTAGCGGATGTCTACGAGCAGTACTTC
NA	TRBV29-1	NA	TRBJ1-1	CSVAKGWASTEAFF	TGCAGCGTTGCCAAGGGGTGGGCTAGCACTGAAGCTTTCTTT
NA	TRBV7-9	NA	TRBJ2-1	CASSFPQGNEQLF	TGTGCCAGCAGCTTTCCTCAGGGGAATGAGCAGCTCTTC
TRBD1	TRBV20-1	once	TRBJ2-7	CSALLVGQASSYELYF	TGCAGTGCCTTACTTGTCGGACAGGCGAGCTCCTACGAGCTGTACTTC
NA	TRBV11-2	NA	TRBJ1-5	CASSHLDTGQPQHF	TGTGCCAGCAGCCACCTAGACACTGGTCAGCCCCAGCATTTT
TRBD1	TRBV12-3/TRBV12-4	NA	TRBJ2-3	CASSFTGGTLSADTQYF	TGCGCCAGCAGTTTTACAGGGGGCACGCTTAGCGCAGATACACAGTATTTT
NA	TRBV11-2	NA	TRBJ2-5	CASSLKVQGTQYF	TGTGCCAGCAGCTTGAAGGTCCAAGGGACCCAGTACTTC
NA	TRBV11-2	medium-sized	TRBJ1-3	CASSPSYAGNTIYF	TGTGCCAGCAGCCCTTCCTACGCCGGAAACACCATATATTTT
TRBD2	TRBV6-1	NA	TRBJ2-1	CASGALSTGGGDGQFF	TGTGCCAGCGGTGCCCTCTCCACCGGGGGGGGCGATGGGCAGTTCTTC